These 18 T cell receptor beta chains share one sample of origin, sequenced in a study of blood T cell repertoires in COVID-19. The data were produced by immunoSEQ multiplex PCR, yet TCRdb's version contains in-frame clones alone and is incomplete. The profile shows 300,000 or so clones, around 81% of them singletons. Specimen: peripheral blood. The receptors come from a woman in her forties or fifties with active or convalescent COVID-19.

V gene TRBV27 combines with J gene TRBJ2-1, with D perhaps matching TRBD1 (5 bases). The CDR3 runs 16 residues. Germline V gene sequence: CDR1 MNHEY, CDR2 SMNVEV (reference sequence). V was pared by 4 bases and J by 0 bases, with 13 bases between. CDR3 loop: CASSSYRSGSYNEQFF. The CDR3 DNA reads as TGTGCCAGCAGTTCCTACAGGTCCGGCTCCTACAATGAGCAGTTCTTC.

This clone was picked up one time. CDR3 amino acids: CASSLGSPSGRGKNIQYF. The CDR3 coding sequence is TGCGCCAGCAGCTTGGGTTCCCCCAGCGGGAGGGGCAAAAACATTCAGTACTTC. V usage is TRBV5-1 and J usage is TRBJ2-4, with 10 bases lining up with TRBD2. V trimming: 0 bases; J trimming: 3 bases; junction bases outside the gene matches: 9. Germline CDR1 is SGHRS and CDR2 is YFSETQ. The CDR3 extends over 18 amino acids.

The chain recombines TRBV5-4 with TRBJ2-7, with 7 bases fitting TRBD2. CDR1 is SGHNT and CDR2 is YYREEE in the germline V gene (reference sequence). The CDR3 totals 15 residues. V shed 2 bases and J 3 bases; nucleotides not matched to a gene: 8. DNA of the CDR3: TGTGCCAGCAGCTTTGGTTCTAGCGGAATCTACGAGCAGTACTTC. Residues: CASSFGSSGIYEQYF.

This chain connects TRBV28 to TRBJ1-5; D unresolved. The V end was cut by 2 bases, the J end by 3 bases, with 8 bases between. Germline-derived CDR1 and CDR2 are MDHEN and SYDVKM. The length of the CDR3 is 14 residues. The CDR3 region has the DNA TGTGCCAGCAGTTTAGAGGGCAACAATCAGCCCCAGCATTTT. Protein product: CASSLEGNNQPQHF.

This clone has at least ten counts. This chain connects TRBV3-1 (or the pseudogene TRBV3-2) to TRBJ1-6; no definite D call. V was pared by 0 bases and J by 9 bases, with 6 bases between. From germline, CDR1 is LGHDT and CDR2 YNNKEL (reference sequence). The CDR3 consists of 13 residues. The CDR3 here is CASSQEGSSPLHF. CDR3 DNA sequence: TGTGCCAGCAGCCAAGAAGGGAGTTCACCCCTCCACTTT.

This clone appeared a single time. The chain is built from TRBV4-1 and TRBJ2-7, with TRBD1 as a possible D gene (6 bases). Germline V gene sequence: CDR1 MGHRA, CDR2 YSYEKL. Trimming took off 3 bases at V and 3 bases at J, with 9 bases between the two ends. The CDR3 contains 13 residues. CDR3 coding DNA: TGCGCCAGCAGCCACCGACAGGACTACGAGCAGTACTTC. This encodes CASSHRQDYEQYF.

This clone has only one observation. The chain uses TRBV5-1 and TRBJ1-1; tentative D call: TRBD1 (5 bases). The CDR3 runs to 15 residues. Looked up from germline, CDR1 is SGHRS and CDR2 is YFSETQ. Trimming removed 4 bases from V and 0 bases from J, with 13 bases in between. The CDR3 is CASSRSEGLNTEAFF. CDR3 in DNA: TGCGCCAGCAGCCGGTCGGAGGGGCTGAACACTGAAGCTTTCTTT.

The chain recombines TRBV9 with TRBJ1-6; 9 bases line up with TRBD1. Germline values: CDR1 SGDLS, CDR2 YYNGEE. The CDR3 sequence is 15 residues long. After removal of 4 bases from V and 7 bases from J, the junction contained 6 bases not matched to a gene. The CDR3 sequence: CASSPSGTGNSPLHF. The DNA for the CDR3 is TGTGCCAGCAGCCCTTCCGGGACAGGGAATTCACCCCTCCACTTT.

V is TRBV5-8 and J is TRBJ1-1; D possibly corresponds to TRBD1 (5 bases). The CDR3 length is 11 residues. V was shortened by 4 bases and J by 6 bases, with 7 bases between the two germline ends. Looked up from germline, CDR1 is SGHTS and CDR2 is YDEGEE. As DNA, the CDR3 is TGTGCCAGCAGCCCCAGGGCTGAAGCTTTCTTT. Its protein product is CASSPRAEAFF.

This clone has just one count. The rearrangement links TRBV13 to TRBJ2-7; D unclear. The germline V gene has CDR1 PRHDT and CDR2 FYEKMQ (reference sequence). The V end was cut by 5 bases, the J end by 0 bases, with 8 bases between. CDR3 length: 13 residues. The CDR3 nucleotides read TGTGCCAGCAGCCCAATTAGCTCCTACGAGCAGTACTTC. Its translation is CASSPISSYEQYF.

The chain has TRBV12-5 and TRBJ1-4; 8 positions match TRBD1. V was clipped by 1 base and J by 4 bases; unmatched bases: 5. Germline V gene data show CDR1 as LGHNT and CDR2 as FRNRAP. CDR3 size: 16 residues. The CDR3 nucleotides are TGTGCTAGTGGTTTGGATCAGGGGGCGCTTAATGAAAAACTGTTTTTT. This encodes CASGLDQGALNEKLFF.

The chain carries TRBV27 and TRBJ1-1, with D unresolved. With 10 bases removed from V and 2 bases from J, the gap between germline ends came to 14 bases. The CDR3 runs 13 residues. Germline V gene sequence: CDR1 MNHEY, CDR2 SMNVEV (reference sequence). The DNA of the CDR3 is TGTGCCACCCAGGAGGGTGCAAACACTGAAGCTTTCTTT. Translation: CATQEGANTEAFF.

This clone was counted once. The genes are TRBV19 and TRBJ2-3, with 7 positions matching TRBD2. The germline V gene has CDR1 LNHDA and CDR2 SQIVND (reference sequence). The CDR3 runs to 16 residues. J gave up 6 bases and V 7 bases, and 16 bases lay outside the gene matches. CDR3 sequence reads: CASTPQAGEPSDTQYF. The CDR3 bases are TGTGCCAGTACCCCACAGGCGGGAGAACCCTCCGATACGCAGTATTTT.

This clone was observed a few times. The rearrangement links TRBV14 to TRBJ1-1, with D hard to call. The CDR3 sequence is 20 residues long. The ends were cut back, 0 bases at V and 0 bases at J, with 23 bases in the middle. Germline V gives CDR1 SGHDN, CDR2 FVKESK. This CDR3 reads CASSQDPIIQKKILNTEAFF. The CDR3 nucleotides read TGTGCCAGCAGCCAAGATCCCATCATACAGAAAAAGATTTTGAACACTGAAGCTTTCTTT.

The CDR3 loop is CSVEPGTSTNEQFF. In DNA form, the CDR3 reads TGCAGCGTTGAACCCGGGACTTCCACCAATGAGCAGTTCTTC. The gene calls are TRBV29-1 and TRBJ2-1; tentative D call: TRBD2 (6 bases). V was clipped by 2 bases and J by 6 bases, with 14 bases between them. CDR3 size: 14 residues. The V gene's germline CDR1 is SQVTM and CDR2 ANQGSEA.

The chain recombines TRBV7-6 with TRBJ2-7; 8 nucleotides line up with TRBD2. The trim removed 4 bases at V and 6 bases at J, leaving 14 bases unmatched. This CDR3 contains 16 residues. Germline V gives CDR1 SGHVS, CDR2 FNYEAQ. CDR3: CASSCAGGGGGFEQYF. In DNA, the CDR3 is TGTGCCAGCAGCTGCGCGGGGGGTGGGGGCGGATTCGAGCAGTACTTC. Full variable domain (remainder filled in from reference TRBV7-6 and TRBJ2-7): GAGVSQSPRYKVTKRGQDVALRCDPISGHVSLYWYRQALGQGPEFLTYFNYEAQQDKSGLPNDRFSAERPEGSISTLTIQRTEQRDSAMYRCASSCAGGGGGFEQYFGPGTRLTVT.

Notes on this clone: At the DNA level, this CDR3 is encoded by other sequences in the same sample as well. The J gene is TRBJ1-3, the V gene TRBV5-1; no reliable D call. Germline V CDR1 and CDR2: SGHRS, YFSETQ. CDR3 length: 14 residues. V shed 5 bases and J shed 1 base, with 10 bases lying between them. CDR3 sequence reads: CASSLEGSGNTIYF. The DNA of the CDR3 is TGCGCCAGCAGTCTCGAGGGTTCTGGAAACACCATATATTTT.

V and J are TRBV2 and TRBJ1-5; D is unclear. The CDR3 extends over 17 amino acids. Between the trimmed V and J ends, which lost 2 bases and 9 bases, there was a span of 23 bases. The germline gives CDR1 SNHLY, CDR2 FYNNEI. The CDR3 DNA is TGTGCCAGCAGTGAAATAGGAACGGGAGGGTTTCGAGGGCCCCAGCATTTT. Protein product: CASSEIGTGGFRGPQHF.